The 25 T cell receptor beta chains reported below all come from one sample, sequenced in a study of tumor-infiltrating lymphocytes in glioblastoma multiforme. Three nested ARM-PCR rounds with V-beta and C-beta primers built TCRB libraries. TCRdb processed the multiplex PCR reads anew with MiXCR; each CDR3 protein has one entry. The data contain about 18,000 distinct CDR3 sequences, 55% to 75% of them singletons. The specimen sequenced was peripheral blood. Every receptor here comes from a male donor with glioblastoma.

This clonotype was recorded only once. An end of the junction differs from the germline gene, which may be a read error. The V gene is TRBV6-1, the J gene TRBJ1-5; D is ambiguous. There are 11 residues in the CDR3. Germline V gene sequence: CDR1 MNHNS, CDR2 SASEGT. DNA for the CDR3: TGTGCCACCGGGAGCAAACAGCCCCAGCATTTT. As protein: CATGSKQPQHF.

This clonotype was seen a few times. This chain joins TRBV11-3 and TRBJ1-1; D perhaps matches TRBD1 (6 bases). Trimming pared 4 bases from V and 9 bases from J, leaving 27 bases between. Germline V gene sequence: CDR1 SGHNT, CDR2 YENEEA. CDR3 length equals 17 residues. The CDR3 DNA reads as TGTGCCAGCAGCTCAGCGGGGCATGCAGGGGCGCATACTAAAGCTTTCTTT. Protein product: CASSSAGHAGAHTKAFF.

In its sample, this clonotype was seen many times. DNA for the CDR3: TGTGCCAGCAGCAAAAAGAGGATGGAGACCCAGTACTTC. This codes for CASSKKRMETQYF. The chain recombines TRBV11-1 with TRBJ2-5, with no clear D. Germline V gene lookup returns CDR1 SGHAT and CDR2 FQDESV (reference sequence). With 5 bases removed from V and 5 bases from J, the gap between germline ends came to 12 bases. The CDR3 totals 13 residues.

This rearrangement joins TRBV11-2 to TRBJ2-7, with 13 bases fitting TRBD2. Losses at the gene ends were 3 bases for V and 3 bases for J; bases not matched to a gene: 5. CDR1 is SGHAT and CDR2 is FQNNGV in the germline V gene. This CDR3 spans 16 amino acids. Here the CDR3 DNA reads TGTGCCAGCAGCTTGGACCGGACTAGCGGGAGCTACGAGCAGTACTTC. Amino acid sequence: CASSLDRTSGSYEQYF.

In regard to this clonotype: Lacking the conserved final phenylalanine or tryptophan, this CDR3 likely reflects a read error. The J gene is TRBJ2-2, the V gene TRBV25-1; D gene ambiguous. This CDR3 is 17 amino acids long. From germline, CDR1 is MGHDK and CDR2 SYGVNS. V was shortened by 4 bases and J by 4 bases, with 19 bases between the two germline ends. For the CDR3, the DNA is TGTGCCAGCAGTGCCCAAGAAGGGCGCCTTGGCACCGGGGAGCTGTTTTTA. As protein: CASSAQEGRLGTGELFL.

This chain joins TRBV11-3 and TRBJ2-5, with no clear D. The V and J ends lost 1 base and 0 bases respectively, with 6 bases between them. Germline V gives CDR1 SGHNT, CDR2 YENEEA. The CDR3 is made up of 14 amino acids. DNA for the CDR3: TGTGCCAGCAGCTTAGGCGGATACCAAGAGACCCAGTACTTC. Its translation: CASSLGGYQETQYF.

The rearrangement joins TRBV20-1 to TRBJ2-5, with D maybe TRBD1 (5 bases). This CDR3 contains 13 residues. Germline CDR1 reads DFQATT; CDR2 reads SNEGSKA (reference sequence). Trimming removed 3 bases at V and 2 bases at J, with 10 bases between. CDR3 DNA: TGCAGTGCTAGGGACAATTTTCAAGAGACCCAGTACTTC. Amino acids: CSARDNFQETQYF.

Worth noting for this clonotype: As the CDR3 is not closed by the conserved phenylalanine or tryptophan, this likely results from a read error. The chain couples TRBV11-1 to TRBJ2-7, with TRBD2 as a possible D gene (5 bases). V was trimmed by 8 bases and J by 3 bases, leaving 20 bases between them. Germline CDR1 is SGHAT and CDR2 is FQDESV (reference sequence). The CDR3 covers 15 residues. DNA for the CDR3: TGTGCCAGCGGCCCCTTCGGGATACATCACTACGAGCAGTACCTC. This gives the protein CASGPFGIHHYEQYL.

A single count supports this clonotype. The chain has TRBV11-2 and TRBJ2-1; D perhaps matches TRBD1 (8 bases). Looked up from germline, CDR1 is SGHAT and CDR2 is FQNNGV. The CDR3 has 19 amino acids. Between the trimmed V and J ends, which lost 0 bases and 2 bases, there was a span of 20 bases. CDR3 loop: CASSLDWVRTGTTYNEQFF. CDR3 sequence (DNA): TGTGCCAGCAGCTTAGATTGGGTACGGACAGGGACTACCTACAATGAGCAGTTCTTC.

This chain links TRBV20-1 with TRBJ1-1; TRBD1 is a possible D gene (5 bases). CDR1 DFQATT and CDR2 SNEGSKA come from the germline V gene (reference sequence). The CDR3 has 14 residues. Trimming took off 0 bases at V and 11 bases at J, with 19 bases between the two ends. The CDR3 sequence: CSARDVGWQGRAFF. The CDR3 bases are TGCAGTGCTAGAGATGTTGGGTGGCAGGGTCGGGCTTTCTTT.

To note about this clonotype: One junction end does not reproduce the germline sequence, and a read error may be involved. The chain links TRBV27 to TRBJ1-6; possibly TRBD1 for D (5 bases). In germline, CDR1 is MNHEY, CDR2 SMNVEV (reference sequence). The CDR3 runs to 14 residues. The DNA for the CDR3 is TGTGCCAGCAGTTTTTACGGGGGGAATTCACCCCTCCCCTTT. It is translated as CASSFYGGNSPLPF.

By sample share, this clonotype is large (0.1 to 1%). The chain couples TRBV11-2 to TRBJ1-1; D may be TRBD1 (6 bases). Trimming removed 0 bases from V and 0 bases from J, with 17 bases in between. Germline V gene lookup returns CDR1 SGHAT and CDR2 FQNNGV. The CDR3 has 18 amino acids. The CDR3 is CASSLDHPGGVMNTEAFF. In DNA, the CDR3 is TGTGCCAGCAGCTTAGATCATCCGGGGGGCGTTATGAACACTGAAGCTTTCTTT.

With regard to this clonotype: One junction end does not reproduce the germline sequence, and a read error may be involved. J is TRBJ2-7 and V is TRBV28; possible D gene TRBD1, 5 bases. The CDR3 spans 15 residues. Germline assignment: CDR1 MDHEN and CDR2 SYDVKM. In nucleotides, the CDR3 is TGTGCTAGCAGTAGGGGCGCGGTTAGCTCCTACGAGCAGTACTTC. This codes for CASSRGAVSSYEQYF. Filled out from reference TRBV28 and TRBJ2-7, the complete variable domain reads DVKVTQSSRYLVKRTGEKVFLECVQDMDHENMFWYRQDPGLGLRLIYFSYDVKMKEKGDIPEGYSVSREKKERFSLILESASTNQTSMYLCASSRGAVSSYEQYFGPGTRLTVT.

The J gene is TRBJ1-1, the V gene TRBV6-1; D is undetermined. The germline gives CDR1 MNHNS, CDR2 SASEGT. CDR3 size: 13 residues. The CDR3 sequence: CASGYYRESGAFF. CDR3 DNA: TGTGCTAGCGGTTATTATCGAGAGTCTGGAGCTTTCTTT.

On this clonotype itself: A much larger clone sits a single nucleotide away, making a read error possible. The genes are TRBV11-2 and TRBJ1-4; tentative D call: TRBD1 (6 bases). Germline CDR1 and CDR2: SGHAT and FQNNGV. This CDR3 is 15 amino acids long. V lost 2 bases to trimming and J lost 6 bases, with 13 bases between them. As DNA, the CDR3 is TGTGCCAGCAGCTTACAGGGAGGGGGAGATGAAAAACTGTTTTTT. Translated: CASSLQGGGDEKLFF.

The V and J genes are TRBV20-1 and TRBJ2-7, with TRBD2 matching over 8 bases. Germline-derived CDR1 and CDR2 are DFQATT and SNEGSKA (reference sequence). The CDR3 has 14 residues. The J segment lost 4 bases and the V segment lost 6 bases, leaving 11 bases of the junction unmatched. In DNA form, the CDR3 reads TGCAGTGCCACGAAGCGGGAGTTCGGGTACGAGCAGTACTTC. Protein: CSATKREFGYEQYF.

As for this clonotype: The conserved final phenylalanine or tryptophan is absent from the CDR3, which likely points to a read error. This rearrangement joins TRBV29-1 to TRBJ1-1; D ambiguous. Germline V gene sequence: CDR1 SQVTM, CDR2 ANQGSEA. The CDR3 sequence is 14 residues long. Trimming took 2 bases from V and 4 from J, leaving 14 bases between them. In DNA form, the CDR3 reads TGCAGCGTTGAATCTGCGCCGGCGAGCACTGAAGCTTTCTCT. Translated: CSVESAPASTEAFS.

This clonotype was seen a handful of times. The chain is built from TRBV24-1 and TRBJ2-5; TRBD1 matches at 10 bases. Germline V CDR1 and CDR2: KGHDR, SFDVKD. This CDR3 has 16 amino acids. Unmatched junction bases numbered 9, after V lost 4 bases and J lost 5 bases. This chain's CDR3 is CATSDPRQGAAETQYF. As DNA, the CDR3 is TGTGCCACCAGTGACCCGAGACAGGGGGCGGCGGAGACCCAGTACTTC.

On this clonotype itself: With a much larger clone just one base away, this may be a read error. This chain joins TRBV5-8 and TRBJ2-1; D gene uncertain. CDR3 length: 15 residues. Germline CDR1 and CDR2: SGHTS and YDEGEE. The CDR3 spells CASSLRSALHNEQLF. As DNA, the CDR3 is TGTGCCAGCAGCTTGCGGTCAGCCCTGCACAATGAGCAGCTCTTC.

At least ten counts were recorded for this clonotype. The rearrangement uses TRBV5-5 and TRBJ2-6; the D is unclear. The ends were cut back, 4 bases at V and 0 bases at J, with 8 bases in the middle. Germline CDR1 and CDR2: SGHKS and YYEKEE (reference sequence). CDR3 length: 15 residues. CDR3 sequence: CASSPGSSGANVLTF. CDR3 nucleotides: TGTGCCAGCAGCCCCGGCAGCTCTGGGGCCAACGTCCTGACTTTC.

With regard to this clonotype: This sequence may be a read error, since a much larger clone differs from it by one base. The gene calls are TRBV5-1 and TRBJ2-7; the D gene is possibly TRBD1 (5 bases). V was shortened by 1 base and J by 0 bases, with 11 bases between the two germline ends. Germline values: CDR1 SGHRS, CDR2 YFSETQ. There are 15 residues in the CDR3. CDR3 protein: CASSLRETASYEQYF. The CDR3 DNA reads as TGCGCCAGCAGCTTGCGTGAGACAGCCTCCTACGAGCAGTACTTC.

The genes are TRBV10-2 and TRBJ2-4; D not certain. Trimming shortened V by 10 bases and J by 5 bases, and 15 bases separated the two germline ends. Germline CDR1 and CDR2: WSHSY and SAAADI. This CDR3 contains 13 residues. The CDR3 DNA sequence: TGCGCCACCGCCCCGGGTCAGGAAAACATTCAGTACTTC. As protein: CATAPGQENIQYF.

A remark on this clonotype: This may come from a read error, since a much larger clone is one base off. The CDR3 reads CAWSRVQGKYEQYF. For the CDR3, the DNA is TGTGCCTGGAGCCGAGTACAGGGAAAATACGAGCAGTACTTC. V and J are TRBV30 and TRBJ2-7; D might be TRBD1 (6 bases). With 3 bases removed from V and 4 bases from J, the gap between germline ends came to 16 bases. The CDR3 totals 14 residues. The germline CDR1 and CDR2 sequences are GTSNPN and SVGIG (reference sequence). The full variable domain, with the rest looked up from reference TRBV30 and TRBJ2-7, is SQTIHQWPATLVQPVGSPLSLECTVEGTSNPNLYWYRQAAGRGLQLLFYSVGIGQISSEVPQNLSASRPQDRQFILSSKKLLLSDSGFYLCAWSRVQGKYEQYFGPGTRLTVT.

The V and J genes are TRBV12-3 or TRBV12-4 and TRBJ2-3; no definite D call. Trimming left V 8 bases short and J 9 bases short, with 12 bases between. The CDR3 is made up of 11 amino acids. The CDR3 here is CASGSRGTQYF. The CDR3, as DNA: TGTGCCAGCGGTTCCCGAGGAACGCAGTATTTT.

The sample holds one count of this clonotype. This chain connects TRBV5-5 to TRBJ1-1; no reliable D call. V was pared by 6 bases and J by 8 bases, with 14 bases between. Germline V gene lookup returns CDR1 SGHKS and CDR2 YYEKEE (reference sequence). The CDR3 covers 12 residues. The CDR3 sequence is CASNLGEAEAFF. The CDR3 DNA sequence: TGTGCCAGCAACTTAGGAGAGGCAGAAGCTTTCTTT.